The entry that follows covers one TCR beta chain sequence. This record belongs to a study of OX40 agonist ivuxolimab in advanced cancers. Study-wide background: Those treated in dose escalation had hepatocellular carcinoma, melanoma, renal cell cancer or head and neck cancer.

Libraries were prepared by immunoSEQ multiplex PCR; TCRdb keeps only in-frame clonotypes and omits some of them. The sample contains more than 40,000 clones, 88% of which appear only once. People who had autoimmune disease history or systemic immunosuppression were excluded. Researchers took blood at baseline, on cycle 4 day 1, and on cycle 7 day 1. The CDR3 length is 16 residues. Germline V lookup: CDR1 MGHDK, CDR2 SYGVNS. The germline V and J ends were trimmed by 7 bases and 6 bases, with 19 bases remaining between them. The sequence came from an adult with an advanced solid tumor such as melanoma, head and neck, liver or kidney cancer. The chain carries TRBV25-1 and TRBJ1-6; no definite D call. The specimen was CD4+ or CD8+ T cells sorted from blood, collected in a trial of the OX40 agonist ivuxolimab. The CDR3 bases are TGTGCCAGCAATAGCCTTGTAGGGATGTGTAATTCACCCCTCCACTTT. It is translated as CASNSLVGMCNSPLHF.